The source of this T cell receptor (beta chain) is a study of CD8 T cells in ankylosing spondylitis. Study-wide results and caveats: Eight highly homologous variants formed a TCR beta motif that appeared characteristic of ankylosing spondylitis blood. Disease-linked clones were CD8+ and relatively rare in peripheral blood. There was reportedly significant enrichment of clones that were disease-linked in matched ankylosing spondylitis synovial fluid.

This clonotype has only a few counts. What it binds is unknown. The TCR beta libraries were generated through quantitative 5'-RACE incorporating molecular barcodes. TCRdb ran MiXCR on the 5' RACE reads and lists one entry per CDR3 protein. Of about 220,000 distinct CDR3 sequences detected, just under 7.5% appear once; the ten largest clones hold approximately 15%. From germline, CDR1 is SGHVS and CDR2 FNYEAQ. V was trimmed by 5 bases and J by 0 bases, leaving 16 bases between them. This CDR3 is 16 amino acids long. The gene calls are TRBV7-6 and TRBJ1-2; tentatively, D is TRBD1 (5 bases). Sequencing was done on a sample of blood, either unsorted or a sorted T cell fraction (not recorded which). The receptor was derived from a male donor with ankylosing spondylitis. The CDR3 DNA reads TGTGCCAGCAGCCCCCATCCGACAGATTCTAACTATGGCTACACCTTC. Its protein product is CASSPHPTDSNYGYTF.